The rows below give T cell receptor beta chains drawn from one sample of a study of cytomegalovirus exposure and HLA in healthy donors. Using immunoSEQ multiplex PCR, the repertoire was profiled, and TCRdb retains in-frame clones only, with some absent. The data hold 250,000 to 350,000 clones, with 80% observed a single time. The sample consisted of PBMCs. Source of these receptors: a girl under 10 years old in good health and CMV-seronegative. The CDR3 runs from the conserved cysteine through the conserved F or W. The D gene is left open where the match is weak. Part of the rows lack a size; the others show once, few, many or a class for expanded clones.

D gene,clone size,V gene,J gene,CDR3 DNA,CDR3 protein
NA,few,TRBV4-1,TRBJ2-2,TGCGCCAGCAGCCAAGTCAGTACCAACACCGGGGAGCTGTTTTTT,CASSQVSTNTGELFF
NA,NA,TRBV7-9,TRBJ2-7,TGTGCCAGCGGGCTTTTCTCCTACGAGCAGTACTTC,CASGLFSYEQYF
NA,NA,TRBV9,TRBJ1-1,TGTGCCAGCAGCGTAGCCAGGGCGAACACTGAAGCTTTCTTT,CASSVARANTEAFF
TRBD1,NA,TRBV7-6,TRBJ1-1,TGTGCCAGCAGCTTAAAGACAGGGGTTATGGGCACTGAAGCTTTCTTT,CASSLKTGVMGTEAFF
TRBD1,NA,TRBV6-5,TRBJ2-2,TGTGCCAGCAGTCAGGACAGGGCGGCCGGGGAGCTGTTTTTT,CASSQDRAAGELFF
NA,NA,TRBV4-2,TRBJ2-1,TGTGCCAGCAGCCAATCGAATGAGCAGTTCTTC,CASSQSNEQFF
TRBD1,NA,TRBV7-9,TRBJ2-2,TGTGCCAGCAGCATAGGACAGGGGGCGAGCGGGGAGCTGTTTTTT,CASSIGQGASGELFF
NA,NA,TRBV7-8,TRBJ1-2,TGTGCCAGCAGCTTTCTGTCAGGGGTGCCTCTCTATGGCTACACCTTC,CASSFLSGVPLYGYTF
TRBD2,NA,TRBV4-2,TRBJ2-3,TGTGCCAGCAGCCAAGTTAAGACTAGCGGATACACAGATACGCAGTATTTT,CASSQVKTSGYTDTQYF
TRBD1,NA,TRBV13,TRBJ1-2,TGTGCCAGCAGCCCCGGGGACAGTAACTACTATGGCTACACCTTC,CASSPGDSNYYGYTF
NA,NA,TRBV6-4,TRBJ1-5,TGTGCCAGCAGTGACGGTGAAGGGAGGTATCGTCAGCCCCAGCATTTT,CASSDGEGRYRQPQHF
NA,NA,TRBV6-6,TRBJ1-2,TGTGCCAGCAGTTACGCCGAGGGGACTCGCGGCTACACCTTC,CASSYAEGTRGYTF
NA,NA,TRBV6-1,TRBJ1-4,TGTGCCAGCAGTGTATTACTAGCAACTAATGAAAAACTGTTTTTT,CASSVLLATNEKLFF
NA,few,TRBV13,TRBJ2-7,TGTGCCAGCAGCTTACGGGGGAATGGGGCGAGGGAGCAGTACTTC,CASSLRGNGAREQYF
TRBD2,NA,TRBV4-1,TRBJ2-7,TGCGCCAGCAGCCGCAAAGGACTAGCGGGGGGATCCGAGCAGTACTTC,CASSRKGLAGGSEQYF
NA,few,TRBV6-1,TRBJ1-1,TGTGCCAGCAGTGAAGTTTTGGGCCTGGGGGGGAACACTGAAGCTTTCTTT,CASSEVLGLGGNTEAFF
NA,NA,TRBV27,TRBJ2-7,TGTGCCAGCAGTTTAACCCTAGCAAGCGTAGGCGAGCAGTACTTC,CASSLTLASVGEQYF
NA,NA,TRBV29-1,TRBJ1-4,TGCAGCGGGCAGCGTAATGAAAAACTGTTTTTT,CSGQRNEKLFF
NA,few,TRBV18,TRBJ2-5,TGTGCCAGCTCACCCCCCCAAATTTTTCGGGAGACCCAGTACTTC,CASSPPQIFRETQYF
TRBD2,NA,TRBV28,TRBJ2-1,TGTGCCAGCAGTTTAACACCGAGTTACGCGGGGGAGTACAATGAGCAGTTCTTC,CASSLTPSYAGEYNEQFF
NA,NA,TRBV4-1,TRBJ1-1,TGCGCCAGCAGCCAAAAGAGGGAAGCTTTCTTT,CASSQKREAFF
TRBD1,few,TRBV7-8,TRBJ2-1,TGTGCCAGCAGCACAGGGGCCGGGACAAAGTTCTTC,CASSTGAGTKFF
NA,NA,TRBV7-9,TRBJ2-7,TGTGCCAGCAGCTTAGGGGGGCTCTCTACGGAGCAGTACTTC,CASSLGGLSTEQYF
NA,NA,TRBV28,TRBJ2-7,TGTGCCAGCAGCGATACTAGGTTTGTCGGCGCTGAGCAGTACTTC,CASSDTRFVGAEQYF
TRBD1,NA,TRBV29-1,TRBJ2-7,TGCAGCGCCCGGACAGGGAAGGGCTACGAGCAGTACTTC,CSARTGKGYEQYF
TRBD2,NA,TRBV28,TRBJ2-5,TGTGCCAGCAGTTTACCAGGGAGGGAGGAAGAGACCCAGTACTTC,CASSLPGREEETQYF
TRBD2,NA,TRBV10-3,TRBJ2-7,TGTGCCACCTCCCTAGCGGGAGTTTATCGCGAGCAGTACTTC,CATSLAGVYREQYF
NA,NA,TRBV2,TRBJ1-1,TGTGCCAGCAGTGGCGAGGGAAATGCTTTCTTT,CASSGEGNAFF
TRBD2,NA,TRBV4-2,TRBJ2-7,TGTGCCAGCAGCCAAGAACGACTAGCCGGATCCGAGCAGTACTTC,CASSQERLAGSEQYF
NA,NA,TRBV4-1,TRBJ1-1,TGCGCCAGCAGCCAAGATCAATCGGGGGGACTGAACACTGAAGCTTTCTTT,CASSQDQSGGLNTEAFF
TRBD1,once,TRBV25-1,TRBJ1-4,TGTGCCAGCTGTAGACTTACCGGGACAGGGCATCATGAAAAACTGTTTTTT,CASCRLTGTGHHEKLFF
TRBD2,once,TRBV28,TRBJ2-1,TGTGCCAGCAGTCCAACTAGCGGGAGGTTATACAATGAGCAGTTCTTC,CASSPTSGRLYNEQFF
NA,NA,TRBV28,TRBJ2-7,TGTGCCAGCAGTCTCCTGAGTACCTACGAGCAGTACTTC,CASSLLSTYEQYF
NA,NA,TRBV27,TRBJ1-1,TGTGCCAGCAGCAGGGGAGTTTGGAACACTGAAGCTTTCTTT,CASSRGVWNTEAFF
NA,NA,TRBV10-2,TRBJ1-1,TGCGCCAGCAGCATGCCGGGACAACTTGAAGCTTTCTTT,CASSMPGQLEAFF
NA,NA,TRBV5-1,TRBJ1-2,TGCGCCAGCAGCTTGGGTGCGGACAGCCGGAACTATGGCTACACCTTC,CASSLGADSRNYGYTF
TRBD2,NA,TRBV9,TRBJ2-2,TGTGCCAGCAGCGAATACGGTAGCGGGGGACACGGGGGCGGGGAGCTGTTTTTT,CASSEYGSGGHGGGELFF
NA,NA,TRBV13,TRBJ1-3,TGTGCCAGCAGCTTTACAGGGTTACTATATTTT,CASSFTGLLYF
NA,NA,TRBV19,TRBJ1-5,TGTGCCAGTAGTATGGGAGGATTCAATCAGCCCCAGCATTTT,CASSMGGFNQPQHF
NA,few,TRBV11-2,TRBJ2-1,TGTGCCAGCAGCACACAGGATTTGGGCTACAATGAGCAGTTCTTC,CASSTQDLGYNEQFF
NA,NA,TRBV30,TRBJ1-1,TGTGCCTGGATTGGAGGGGATACTGAAGCTTTCTTT,CAWIGGDTEAFF
NA,NA,TRBV29-1,TRBJ2-5,TGCAGCGTTGATGACCCACGACAGTTGGCGCTAGGAGAGACCCAGTACTTC,CSVDDPRQLALGETQYF
NA,NA,TRBV10-1,TRBJ1-4,TGCGGGGGGGTAACTAATGAAAAACTGTTTTTT,CGGVTNEKLFF
NA,NA,TRBV10-3,TRBJ2-2,TGTGCCATCAGTGAGGCTAGGGGGACCGGGGAGCTGTTTTTT,CAISEARGTGELFF
NA,NA,TRBV6-5,TRBJ2-1,TGTGCCAGCAGTTACTCGGCGGGTGGGGAGCAGTTCTTC,CASSYSAGGEQFF
TRBD1,NA,TRBV2,TRBJ1-1,TGTGCCAGCACTCCGACAGGGGGCGCGAACACTGAAGCTTTCTTT,CASTPTGGANTEAFF